One T cell receptor (beta chain) is described in this entry. Original analysis: As immunoSEQ supplied junction-only sequences (without quality scores), filtering differed. Sequencing was performed with immunoSEQ multiplex PCR; in TCRdb, only in-frame clones are kept and a portion is missing. Clone size and the V and J calls come from that table; the DNA yielded D and trimming. The sample includes 2 million or so clones, just under 95% of them seen just once. CD8 cells classed as naive were CD45RO-negative and positively selected for CCR7, excluding terminally differentiated effector memory CD45RA+ cells. Germline values: CDR1 MNHEY, CDR2 SMNVEV (reference sequence). The trim removed 2 bases at V and 4 bases at J, leaving 12 bases unmatched. The CDR3 totals 18 residues. The sample is drawn from a study of shared clonotypes between healthy human individuals.

The sequence was obtained from a man in his late teens or twenties in good health. The sample taken for sequencing was naive CD8+ T cells sorted from blood. The chain combines TRBV27 with TRBJ2-1; 9 bases agree with TRBD1. The CDR3 protein is CASSLTQGATDLYNEQFF. The CDR3 DNA follows: TGTGCCAGCAGTTTAACACAGGGGGCGACGGACCTTTACAATGAGCAGTTCTTC.